Shown below are 23 T cell receptor beta chains from a single sample sequenced in a study of regulatory T cells in long-lasting Graves disease. Arm-PCR of CDR3 regions and iRepertoire HTBI primers were the basis on which TCR beta libraries were built. One entry per CDR3 protein, called by TCRdb with MiXCR from the multiplex PCR reads. The sample lists 250,000 to 300,000 distinct CDR3 sequences; 22% were seen once. Time point noted: persistent/refractory GD, antithyroid drugs over 5 years with positive TRAb. PBMC-derived RNA was used for the TCR library. The source material was peripheral blood mononuclear cells (PBMCs), sampled when the disease was refractory, from a patient treated with antithyroid drugs. These receptors came from a female donor with Graves disease.

The CDR3 spells CASSIGSGQGYQPQHF. The CDR3 DNA reads as TGTGCCAGTAGTATAGGGTCAGGACAGGGATATCAGCCCCAGCATTTT. The gene calls are TRBV19 and TRBJ1-5; 8 nucleotides line up with TRBD1. The J segment lost 5 bases and the V segment lost 1 base, leaving 7 bases of the junction unmatched. This CDR3 contains 16 residues. Germline CDR1 is LNHDA and CDR2 is SQIVND (reference sequence).

There are many counts of this clonotype. The chain carries TRBV12-3 or TRBV12-4 and TRBJ2-2; 10 bases match TRBD2. V shed 7 bases, J shed 7 bases, and the junction held 9 bases outside the gene matches. This CDR3 contains 15 residues. The CDR3 region has the DNA TGTGCCAGCACAGATAGCGGGAGGCGGGGCGGGGAGCTGTTTTTT. This codes for CASTDSGRRGGELFF.

This clonotype was seen repeatedly, ten times or more. The chain is built from TRBV15 and TRBJ2-5; D may be TRBD2 (6 bases). The germline V gene encodes CDR1 LNHNV and CDR2 YYDKDF (reference sequence). This CDR3 has 15 amino acids. The V and J ends lost 0 bases and 7 bases respectively, with 15 bases between them. The CDR3 DNA sequence: TGTGCCACCAGCAGAGAGCCCACAACCGGGGGGACCCAGTACTTC. It yields the protein CATSREPTTGGTQYF.

This clonotype was counted many times. The V call is TRBV7-2, the J call TRBJ1-1; 7 bases fit TRBD1. Unmatched junction bases numbered 10, after V lost 8 bases and J lost 7 bases. The CDR3 consists of 13 residues. CDR1 and CDR2 (germline): SGHTA, FQGNSA. The CDR3 DNA sequence: TGTGCCAGCGGCAATCTCCGGGACAGTGAAGCTTTCTTT. It translates to CASGNLRDSEAFF. Looking up the rest from reference TRBV7-2 and TRBJ1-1 gives the full variable domain: GAGVSQSPSNKVTEKGKDVELRCDPISGHTALYWYRQSLGQGLEFLIYFQGNSAPDKSGLPSDRFSAERTGGSVSTLTIQRTQQEDSAVYLCASGNLRDSEAFFGQGTRLTVV.

V usage is TRBV7-9 and J usage is TRBJ2-3; the match to TRBD2 covers 12 bases. The V and J ends lost 5 bases and 0 bases, in that order; junction bases with no gene match: 12. CDR3 length: 19 amino acids. CDR1 and CDR2 from the germline V gene are SEHNR and FQNEAQ (reference sequence). This CDR3 reads CASSPLTSGRIYSTDTQYF. In DNA form, the CDR3 reads TGTGCCAGCAGCCCACTGACTAGCGGGAGAATTTATAGCACAGATACGCAGTATTTT.

This clonotype came up many times. The V and J genes are TRBV28 and TRBJ2-7; the D gene is possibly TRBD2 (5 bases). Per germline, CDR1 MDHEN and CDR2 SYDVKM. Trimming shortened V by 6 bases and J by 6 bases, and 12 bases separated the two germline ends. The CDR3 consists of 12 residues. The CDR3 is CASSPRTGEQYF. The CDR3 DNA follows: TGTGCCAGCAGCCCGAGGACTGGCGAGCAGTACTTC.

This clonotype has at least ten counts. The chain couples TRBV28 to TRBJ2-2; tentative D call: TRBD2 (5 bases). In germline, CDR1 is MDHEN, CDR2 SYDVKM. V was cut by 5 bases and J by 4 bases, with 8 bases left in between. CDR3 size: 13 residues. CDR3 loop: CASSPRVTGELFF. The DNA of the CDR3 is TGTGCCAGCAGTCCGCGGGTCACCGGGGAGCTGTTTTTT.

Ten or more counts support this clonotype. The CDR3 sequence is CASIRSIWTSGRRDQETQYF. The CDR3, as DNA: TGTGCCAGCATCCGATCAATTTGGACTAGCGGGAGGCGCGACCAAGAGACCCAGTACTTC. The gene calls are TRBV7-8 and TRBJ2-5, with 14 nucleotides matching TRBD2. Germline values: CDR1 SGHVS, CDR2 FQNEAQ. V gave up 7 bases and J gave up 0 bases; unmatched junction bases: 16. The CDR3 has 20 amino acids.

This chain joins TRBV20-1 and TRBJ2-7, with a tentative D call TRBD2 (6 bases). The CDR3 contains 16 residues. The germline CDR1 and CDR2 sequences are DFQATT and SNEGSKA (reference sequence). V lost 0 bases and J 6 bases, leaving 21 bases between the germline ends. DNA of the CDR3: TGCAGTGCTAGAGATCTAGGGGACTTTCCAGATGTCGAGCAGTACTTC. It is translated as CSARDLGDFPDVEQYF.

The chain links TRBV27 to TRBJ2-1; TRBD2 aligns across 10 bases. Germline assignment: CDR1 MNHEY and CDR2 SMNVEV (reference sequence). The CDR3 totals 14 residues. Unmatched junction bases numbered 6, after V lost 6 bases and J lost 7 bases. CDR3 amino acids: CASSPLAGSNEQFF. The CDR3 DNA reads as TGTGCCAGCAGCCCACTAGCGGGGAGTAATGAGCAGTTCTTC.

This clonotype was seen ten or more times. V gene TRBV2 combines with J gene TRBJ1-1, with D unresolved. Germline CDR1 reads SNHLY; CDR2 reads FYNNEI. V was trimmed by 0 bases and J by 10 bases, leaving 18 bases between them. The CDR3 consists of 15 residues. CDR3 region: CASSEAPDQRYGAFF. The DNA for the CDR3 is TGTGCCAGCAGTGAAGCGCCAGACCAACGATACGGAGCTTTCTTT. The entire variable domain, with the rest obtained from reference TRBV2 and TRBJ1-1, is as follows: EPEVTQTPSHQVTQMGQEVILRCVPISNHLYFYWYRQILGQKVEFLVSFYNNEISEKSEIFDDQFSVERPDGSNFTLKIRSTKLEDSAMYFCASSEAPDQRYGAFFGQGTRLTVV.

Only a few counts were recorded for this clonotype. The rearrangement uses TRBV20-1 and TRBJ1-2; 10 bases fit TRBD1. The CDR3 is made up of 13 amino acids. Trimming removed 2 bases from V and 8 bases from J; junction bases left unmatched: 5. CDR1 and CDR2 from the germline V gene are DFQATT and SNEGSKA (reference sequence). The DNA of the CDR3 is TGCAGTGCTAGACAAGGGACAGGGGAAGGCTACACCTTC. Residues: CSARQGTGEGYTF.

The chain is built from TRBV6-1 and TRBJ1-3; 7 bases map to TRBD1. The CDR3 has 15 amino acids. Germline CDR1 is MNHNS and CDR2 is SASEGT. V shed 8 bases and J 0 bases; nucleotides not matched to a gene: 7. CDR3 sequence: CASEIQGNSGNTIYF. The CDR3 nucleotides read TGTGCCAGCGAAATACAGGGGAACTCTGGAAACACCATATATTTT.

The J gene is TRBJ1-5, the V gene TRBV6-1, with a weak D call TRBD1 (5 bases). V was clipped by 6 bases and J by 5 bases, with 20 bases between them. The CDR3 consists of 16 residues. Germline V CDR1 and CDR2: MNHNS, SASEGT. The CDR3 here is CASRQLRDSTYQPQHF. CDR3 coding DNA: TGTGCCAGCAGACAACTTCGAGACAGCACTTATCAGCCCCAGCATTTT.

This clonotype was recorded many times. The gene calls are TRBV7-8 and TRBJ1-2, with D possibly TRBD1 on 6 matching bases. This CDR3 spans 13 amino acids. V lost 8 bases and J 7 bases, leaving 17 bases between the germline ends. The V gene's germline CDR1 is SGHVS and CDR2 FQNEAQ. Here the CDR3 DNA reads TGTGCCAGCCGCCAACAGGGTATTGGTGGCTACACCTTC. This sequence encodes CASRQQGIGGYTF.

This clonotype has more than one count but fewer than ten. The chain is built from TRBV6-2 or TRBV6-3 and TRBJ2-6; TRBD1 agrees at 9 bases. Germline CDR1 is MNHEY and CDR2 is SVGEGT. CDR3 size: 19 residues. V shed 5 bases, J shed 0 bases, and the junction held 11 bases outside the gene matches. The CDR3 nucleotides read TGTGCCAGCAGTATCAGGACCGGGACAGGGTCCTCTGGGGCCAACGTCCTGACTTTC. Amino acids: CASSIRTGTGSSGANVLTF.

Ten or more counts support this clonotype. The genes are TRBV6-1 and TRBJ1-1; D gene ambiguous. There are 16 residues in the CDR3. Germline CDR1 is MNHNS and CDR2 is SASEGT. The V and J ends lost 0 bases and 0 bases respectively, with 11 bases between them. CDR3 sequence reads: CASSEARHRMNTEAFF. CDR3 coding DNA: TGTGCCAGCAGTGAAGCCCGTCACAGAATGAACACTGAAGCTTTCTTT.

This clonotype was seen only a few times. The V gene is TRBV6-2 or TRBV6-3, the J gene TRBJ2-1, with D possibly TRBD1 on 6 matching bases. The V end was cut by 2 bases, the J end by 9 bases, with 17 bases between. The length of the CDR3 is 15 residues. Germline-derived CDR1 and CDR2 are MNHEY and SVGEGT. This CDR3 reads CASSYRQGMGIEQFF. In nucleotides, the CDR3 is TGTGCCAGCAGTTACCGCCAGGGGATGGGTATTGAGCAGTTCTTC.

V gene TRBV6-1 combines with J gene TRBJ2-7; D possibly corresponds to TRBD2 (6 bases). This CDR3 region has 14 residues. CDR1 is MNHNS, CDR2 SASEGT, per germline. Trimming took 5 bases from V and 0 from J, leaving 11 bases between them. CDR3 protein: CASSTRDSSYEQYF. CDR3 nucleotides: TGTGCCAGCAGTACCCGGGACTCCTCCTACGAGCAGTACTTC.

J is TRBJ1-2 and V is TRBV20-1, with D possibly being TRBD1 (5 bases). The CDR3 has 16 amino acids. V dropped 3 bases and J dropped 6 bases, with 23 bases sitting between them. Germline V gene sequence: CDR1 DFQATT, CDR2 SNEGSKA (reference sequence). The CDR3 is CSASAYGAREGDGYTF. As DNA, the CDR3 is TGCAGTGCTAGCGCTTACGGAGCCCGAGAAGGGGATGGCTACACCTTC.

This clonotype has at least ten counts. The chain is built from TRBV2 and TRBJ2-7; D tentatively reads TRBD1 or TRBD2 (5 bases each). Germline V gives CDR1 SNHLY, CDR2 FYNNEI. CDR3 length: 14 amino acids. The germline V and J ends were trimmed by 6 bases and 2 bases, with 14 bases remaining between them. The CDR3 coding sequence is TGTGCCAGCAGCAGCCCCCGGGACCCCTACGAGCAGTACTTC. It translates to CASSSPRDPYEQYF.

The rearrangement uses TRBV5-5 and TRBJ1-1, with D tentatively TRBD1 (6 bases). Germline V gene sequence: CDR1 SGHKS, CDR2 YYEKEE (reference sequence). The CDR3 is made up of 15 amino acids. Trimming removed 4 bases from V and 4 bases from J, with 17 bases in between. The CDR3 loop reads CASSPGQRTTTEAFF. CDR3 coding DNA: TGTGCCAGCAGCCCCGGACAGAGAACGACCACTGAAGCTTTCTTT.

The chain carries TRBV7-2 and TRBJ1-2; D possibly corresponds to TRBD1 (5 bases). The germline V gene encodes CDR1 SGHTA and CDR2 FQGNSA. The ends were cut back, 1 base at V and 2 bases at J, with 8 bases in the middle. The CDR3 length is 14 residues. CDR3 loop: CASSLEWGNYGYTF. The CDR3 region has the DNA TGTGCCAGCAGCTTAGAGTGGGGCAACTATGGCTACACCTTC.